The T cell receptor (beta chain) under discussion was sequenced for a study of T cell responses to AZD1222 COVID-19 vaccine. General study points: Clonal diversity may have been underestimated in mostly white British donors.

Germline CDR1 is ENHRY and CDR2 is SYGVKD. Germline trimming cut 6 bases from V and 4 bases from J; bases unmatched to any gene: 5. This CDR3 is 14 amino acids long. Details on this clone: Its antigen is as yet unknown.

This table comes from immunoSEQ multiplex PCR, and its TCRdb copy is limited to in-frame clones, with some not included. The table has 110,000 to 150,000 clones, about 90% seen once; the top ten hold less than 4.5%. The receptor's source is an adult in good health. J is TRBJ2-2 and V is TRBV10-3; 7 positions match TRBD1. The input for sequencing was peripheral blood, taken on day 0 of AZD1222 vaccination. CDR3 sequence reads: CAIRTGSGTGELFF. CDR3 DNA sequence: TGTGCCATCAGGACAGGGTCCGGCACCGGGGAGCTGTTTTTT.